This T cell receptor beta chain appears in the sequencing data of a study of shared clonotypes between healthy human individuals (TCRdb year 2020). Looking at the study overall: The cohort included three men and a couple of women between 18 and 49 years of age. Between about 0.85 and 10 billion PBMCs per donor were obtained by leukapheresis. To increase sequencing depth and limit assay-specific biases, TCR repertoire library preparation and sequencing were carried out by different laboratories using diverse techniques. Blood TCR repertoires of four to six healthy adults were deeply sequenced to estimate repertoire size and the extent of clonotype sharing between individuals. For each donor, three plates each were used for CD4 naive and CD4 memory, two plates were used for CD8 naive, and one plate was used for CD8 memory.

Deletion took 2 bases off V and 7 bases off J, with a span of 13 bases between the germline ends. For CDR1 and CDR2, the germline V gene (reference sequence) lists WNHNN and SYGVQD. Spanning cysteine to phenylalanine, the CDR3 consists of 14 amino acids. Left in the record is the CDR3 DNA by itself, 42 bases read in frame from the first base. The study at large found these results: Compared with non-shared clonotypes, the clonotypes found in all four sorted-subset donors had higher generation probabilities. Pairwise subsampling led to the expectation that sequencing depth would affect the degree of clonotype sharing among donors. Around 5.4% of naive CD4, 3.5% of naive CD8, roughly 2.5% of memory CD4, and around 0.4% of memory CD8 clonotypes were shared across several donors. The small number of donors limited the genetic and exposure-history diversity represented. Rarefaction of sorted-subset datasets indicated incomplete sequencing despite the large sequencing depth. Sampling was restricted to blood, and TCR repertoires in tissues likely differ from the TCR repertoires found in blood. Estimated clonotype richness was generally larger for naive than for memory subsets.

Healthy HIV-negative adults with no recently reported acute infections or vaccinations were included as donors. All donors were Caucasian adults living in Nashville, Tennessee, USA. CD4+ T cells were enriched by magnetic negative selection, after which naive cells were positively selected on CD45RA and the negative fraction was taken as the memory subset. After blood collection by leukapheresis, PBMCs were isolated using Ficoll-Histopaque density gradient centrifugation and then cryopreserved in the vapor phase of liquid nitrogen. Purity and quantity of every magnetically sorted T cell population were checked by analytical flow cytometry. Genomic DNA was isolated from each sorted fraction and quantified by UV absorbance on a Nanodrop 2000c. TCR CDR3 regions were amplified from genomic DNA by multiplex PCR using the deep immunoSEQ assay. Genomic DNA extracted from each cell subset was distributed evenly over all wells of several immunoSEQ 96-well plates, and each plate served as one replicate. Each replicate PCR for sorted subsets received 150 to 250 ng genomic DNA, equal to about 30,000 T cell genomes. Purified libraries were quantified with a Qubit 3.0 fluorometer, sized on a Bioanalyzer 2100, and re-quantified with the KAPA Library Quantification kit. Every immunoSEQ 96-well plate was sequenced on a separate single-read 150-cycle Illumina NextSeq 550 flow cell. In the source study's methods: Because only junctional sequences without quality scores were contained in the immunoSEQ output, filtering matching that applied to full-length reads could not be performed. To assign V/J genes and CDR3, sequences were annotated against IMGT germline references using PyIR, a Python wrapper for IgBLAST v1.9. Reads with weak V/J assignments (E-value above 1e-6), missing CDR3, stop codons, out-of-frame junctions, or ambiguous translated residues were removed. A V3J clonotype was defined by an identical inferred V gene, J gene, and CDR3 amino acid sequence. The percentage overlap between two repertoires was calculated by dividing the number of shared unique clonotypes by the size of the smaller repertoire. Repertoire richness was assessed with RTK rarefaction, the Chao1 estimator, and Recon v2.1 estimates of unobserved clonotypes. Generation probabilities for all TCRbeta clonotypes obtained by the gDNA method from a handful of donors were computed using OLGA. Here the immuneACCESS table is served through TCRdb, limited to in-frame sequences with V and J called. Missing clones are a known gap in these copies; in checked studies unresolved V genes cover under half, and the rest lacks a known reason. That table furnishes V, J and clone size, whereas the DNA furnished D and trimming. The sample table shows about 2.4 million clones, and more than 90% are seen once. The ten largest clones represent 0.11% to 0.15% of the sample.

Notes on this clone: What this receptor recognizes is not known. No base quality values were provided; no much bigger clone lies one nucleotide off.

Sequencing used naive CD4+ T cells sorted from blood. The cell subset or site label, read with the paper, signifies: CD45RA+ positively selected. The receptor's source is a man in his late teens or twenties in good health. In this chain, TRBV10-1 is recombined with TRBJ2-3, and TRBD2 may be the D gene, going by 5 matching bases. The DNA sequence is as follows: TGCGCCAGCAGTGAGCCCGGGCGAGGGTATACGCAGTATTTT. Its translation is CASSEPGRGYTQYF.